The 28 T cell receptor beta chains given below trace back to one sample, sequenced in a study of blood T cell repertoires in COVID-19. Produced via immunoSEQ multiplex PCR; TCRdb's table is partial and in-frame only. The data show some 250,000 clones, 70% to 90% seen once. The material sequenced was peripheral blood. These receptors all come from a woman aged 40 to 50 who had recovered from COVID-19.

This clone came up once. The chain combines TRBV10-3 with TRBJ1-5; 10 bases line up with TRBD1. From germline, CDR1 is ENHRY and CDR2 SYGVKD. There are 16 residues in the CDR3. The V gene end was trimmed by 6 bases and the J gene end by 2 bases; junction bases not matched to a gene: 7. The DNA for the CDR3 is TGTGCCATCAGACCCGGGACAGGGGCCGGCAATCAGCCCCAGCATTTT. Translation gives CAIRPGTGAGNQPQHF.

This chain connects TRBV30 to TRBJ1-4; D unclear. Trimming took 4 bases from V and 4 from J, leaving 13 bases between them. CDR1 and CDR2 (germline): GTSNPN, SVGIG (reference sequence). This CDR3 is 14 amino acids long. CDR3 in amino acids: CAWMGGTYNEKLFF. The DNA of the CDR3 is TGTGCCTGGATGGGAGGCACCTATAATGAAAAACTGTTTTTT.

The chain has TRBV27 and TRBJ1-1; TRBD1 matches at 11 bases. Germline V gene lookup returns CDR1 MNHEY and CDR2 SMNVEV (reference sequence). The J segment lost 5 bases and the V segment lost 2 bases, leaving 7 bases of the junction unmatched. The CDR3 runs to 16 residues. In nucleotides, the CDR3 is TGTGCCAGCAGTTTAAGGGACAGGGGGGTGAGTACTGAAGCTTTCTTT. It translates to CASSLRDRGVSTEAFF.

V and J are TRBV7-6 and TRBJ1-1, with TRBD1 as a possible D gene (6 bases). CDR1 and CDR2 from the germline V gene are SGHVS and FNYEAQ. The CDR3 contains 16 residues. The V end lost 1 base, the J end lost 2 bases, and 14 bases lay between the germline ends. The CDR3 loop is CASSLGGPGVNTEAFF. The CDR3 DNA reads TGTGCCAGCAGCTTAGGGGGGCCAGGGGTCAACACTGAAGCTTTCTTT.

The chain joins TRBV23-1 to TRBJ1-1; perhaps TRBD1 as D (6 bases). TRBV23-1 is sorted into the ORF group, with uncertain function. The V gene lost 0 bases and the J gene lost 10 bases, with 21 bases spanning the gap. The CDR3 spans 16 residues. CDR3: CASSQSEAGAFRGAFF. In DNA, the CDR3 is TGCGCCAGCAGTCAATCGGAGGCAGGGGCCTTTAGGGGAGCTTTCTTT.

This clone was detected once. The chain is built from TRBV24-1 and TRBJ2-3; 12 nucleotides line up with TRBD2. There are 15 residues in the CDR3. The V and J ends lost 5 bases and 6 bases, in that order; junction bases with no gene match: 5. Germline V CDR1 and CDR2: KGHDR, SFDVKD. CDR3 coding DNA: TGTGCCACCAGTGCTAGCGGGAGGGCCTTGGATACGCAGTATTTT. Protein: CATSASGRALDTQYF.

In this sample, this clone turned up once. The chain uses TRBV19 and TRBJ2-1; 13 bases align to TRBD2. V lost 3 bases to trimming and J lost 9 bases; unmatched junction nucleotides: 8. Per germline, CDR1 LNHDA and CDR2 SQIVND (reference sequence). The CDR3 spans 16 residues. For the CDR3, the DNA is TGTGCCAGTAGTATTGGTGGGAGGACTAGCGGGGGTGAGCAGTTCTTC. Translated: CASSIGGRTSGGEQFF.

The CDR3 DNA follows: TGTGCGGGGAGGGCAAATTCACCCCTCCACTTT. Amino acid sequence: CAGRANSPLHF. This chain joins TRBV30 and TRBJ1-6, with unresolved D. Germline V gene sequence: CDR1 GTSNPN, CDR2 SVGIG (reference sequence). The CDR3 contains 11 residues.

V is TRBV5-4 and J is TRBJ2-7; 9 bases map to TRBD2. The ends lost 4 bases at V and 6 bases at J; junction bases unmatched: 11. Germline CDR1 SGHNT, CDR2 YYREEE (reference sequence). The CDR3 is made up of 15 amino acids. The CDR3 bases are TGTGCCAGCAGCGCCACCGGGACTAGCTCCCGCGAGCAGTACTTC. Translating it yields CASSATGTSSREQYF.

This sequence joins TRBV11-3 and TRBJ2-1, with 12 nucleotides matching TRBD2. The length of the CDR3 is 19 residues. Looked up from germline, CDR1 is SGHNT and CDR2 is YENEEA. The V segment lost 5 bases and the J segment 10 bases; nucleotides outside the gene matches: 21. The CDR3 DNA sequence: TGTGCCAGCAGCCCCCGAACCGCAAGGGCTAGCGGGAGGGCCGGCGAGCAGTTCTTC. Its protein is CASSPRTARASGRAGEQFF.

CDR3 amino acids: CASSPGTGGWIDTQYF. The CDR3 DNA reads TGTGCCAGCAGCCCAGGGACAGGGGGCTGGATAGATACGCAGTATTTT. The rearrangement links TRBV5-6 to TRBJ2-3, with TRBD1 matching 12 bases. The germline V gene has CDR1 SGHDT and CDR2 YYEEEE. This CDR3 contains 16 residues. V shed 4 bases, J shed 5 bases, and the junction held 8 bases outside the gene matches. The entire variable domain, with the rest obtained from reference TRBV5-6 and TRBJ2-3, is as follows: DAGVTQSPTHLIKTRGQQVTLRCSPKSGHDTVSWYQQALGQGPQFIFQYYEEEERQRGNFPDRFSGHQFPNYSSELNVNALLLGDSALYLCASSPGTGGWIDTQYFGPGTRLTVL.

The rearrangement joins TRBV3-1 (or the pseudogene TRBV3-2) to TRBJ2-2, with D possibly matching TRBD1 (5 bases). The CDR3 has 16 amino acids. The germline V gene encodes CDR1 LGHDT and CDR2 YNNKEL (reference sequence). V gave up 4 bases and J gave up 3 bases, with 15 bases separating them. This chain's CDR3 is CASSLDSPVDTGELFF. The CDR3 DNA reads TGTGCCAGCAGCCTCGACAGCCCCGTGGACACCGGGGAGCTGTTTTTT.

DNA of the CDR3: TGTGCCAGCAGCCGGGGACTAGCGGGAGGGGTGTACAATGAGCAGTTCTTC. Translating it yields CASSRGLAGGVYNEQFF. The V and J genes are TRBV5-8 and TRBJ2-1; 16 bases map to TRBD2. CDR1 and CDR2 from the germline V gene are SGHTS and YDEGEE. The CDR3 runs to 17 residues. Losses at the gene ends were 4 bases for V and 4 bases for J; bases not matched to a gene: 5.

The rearrangement uses TRBV10-3 and TRBJ1-4; possible D gene TRBD1, 5 bases. This CDR3 has 14 residues. Trimming removed 10 bases at V and 0 bases at J, with 12 bases between. In germline, CDR1 is ENHRY, CDR2 SYGVKD. As DNA, the CDR3 is TGTGCCACCCGTCGGGACTCAACTAATGAAAAACTGTTTTTT. Amino acid sequence: CATRRDSTNEKLFF.

The rearrangement uses TRBV7-9 and TRBJ1-1, with a possible D match to TRBD1 (5 bases). Germline CDR1 is SEHNR and CDR2 is FQNEAQ (reference sequence). Trimming took 7 bases from V and 5 from J, leaving 20 bases between them. This CDR3 comprises 15 residues. The CDR3 protein is CASNGEPIKGTEAFF. CDR3 nucleotide sequence: TGTGCCAGCAACGGCGAACCAATCAAGGGGACTGAAGCTTTCTTT.

The chain combines TRBV10-2 with TRBJ2-5, with 12 bases aligning to TRBD2. The CDR3 spans 14 residues. V was clipped by 6 bases and J by 4 bases; unmatched bases: 3. Germline CDR1 reads WSHSY; CDR2 reads SAAADI. The CDR3 region has the DNA TGCGCCAGCAGACCGGGACTAGCGGGAGAGACCCAGTACTTC. It translates to CASRPGLAGETQYF.

This sequence joins TRBV5-6 and TRBJ2-7; 10 positions agree with TRBD2. Germline V gene data show CDR1 as SGHDT and CDR2 as YYEEEE. Trimming cost V 1 base and J 4 bases; bases outside gene matches: 8. CDR3 length: 16 amino acids. DNA of the CDR3: TGTGCCAGCAGCTTGCTTGGGGCTAGCGGGAGATACGAGCAGTACTTC. This sequence encodes CASSLLGASGRYEQYF.

The chain couples TRBV7-3 to TRBJ1-1; D remains ambiguous. The germline V gene encodes CDR1 SGHTA and CDR2 FQGTGA. Trimming took off 4 bases at V and 6 bases at J, with 12 bases between the two ends. The CDR3 is made up of 13 amino acids. CDR3 amino acids: CASSSRQYAEAFF. The CDR3 DNA reads TGTGCCAGCAGCTCAAGACAATACGCTGAAGCTTTCTTT. Using reference TRBV7-3 and TRBJ1-1 for the parts outside the CDR3, the full variable domain is GAGVSQTPSNKVTEKGKYVELRCDPISGHTALYWYRQSLGQGPEFLIYFQGTGAADDSGLPNDRFFAVRPEGSVSTLKIQRTERGDSAVYLCASSSRQYAEAFFGQGTRLTVV.

The chain is built from TRBV4-1 and TRBJ2-3; possible D gene TRBD1, 6 bases. Germline CDR1 and CDR2: MGHRA and YSYEKL. V was cut by 0 bases and J by 8 bases, with 12 bases left in between. CDR3 length equals 14 residues. The CDR3 sequence is CASSQDLGGGTQYF. The CDR3 DNA reads TGCGCCAGCAGCCAAGATCTAGGGGGTGGTACGCAGTATTTT.

The gene calls are TRBV5-8 and TRBJ2-5; 9 positions agree with TRBD1. The CDR3 loop spans 17 amino acids. Germline CDR1 and CDR2: SGHTS and YDEGEE. The V gene end was trimmed by 4 bases and the J gene end by 5 bases; junction bases not matched to a gene: 15. The CDR3 nucleotides are TGTGCCAGCAGCACCACCACCGGGACAGGGTTTGGGGAGACCCAGTACTTC. Protein sequence: CASSTTTGTGFGETQYF.

The genes are TRBV5-6 and TRBJ2-7; TRBD2 aligns across 13 bases. Per the germline V gene, CDR1 is SGHDT and CDR2 is YYEEEE. With 4 bases clipped from V and 0 bases from J, the junction kept 4 bases outside the gene matches. CDR3 length: 16 residues. Here the CDR3 DNA reads TGTGCCAGCAGCCCGGGACTAGCGGGGAGCTCCTACGAGCAGTACTTC. Translated, it gives CASSPGLAGSSYEQYF.

This chain uses TRBV12-5 with TRBJ2-3; D is unresolved. CDR3 length: 13 residues. CDR1 is LGHNT and CDR2 is FRNRAP in the germline V gene. Trimming pared 2 bases from V and 4 bases from J, leaving 7 bases between. Here the CDR3 reads CASGLSVSDTQYF. CDR3 bases: TGTGCTAGTGGTTTGTCCGTCTCAGATACGCAGTATTTT. The whole variable domain, filled in from reference TRBV12-5 and TRBJ2-3, reads DARVTQTPRHKVTEMGQEVTMRCQPILGHNTVFWYRQTMMQGLELLAYFRNRAPLDDSGMPKDRFSAEMPDATLATLKIQPSEPRDSAVYFCASGLSVSDTQYFGPGTRLTVL.

The V gene is TRBV10-3, the J gene TRBJ2-5; 8 bases map to TRBD2. This CDR3 has 14 amino acids. Germline-derived CDR1 and CDR2 are ENHRY and SYGVKD. With 6 bases clipped from V and 2 bases from J, the junction kept 5 bases outside the gene matches. CDR3 sequence (DNA): TGTGCCATCAGCCCTACTAGCGGTCAAGAGACCCAGTACTTC. This codes for CAISPTSGQETQYF.

V and J are TRBV18 and TRBJ2-1, with 12 bases matching TRBD2. Germline V gives CDR1 KGHSH, CDR2 LQKENI. CDR3 length: 15 amino acids. V shed 3 bases, J shed 8 bases, and the junction held 5 bases outside the gene matches. CDR3 residues: CASSPTSGSYHEQFF. CDR3 sequence (DNA): TGTGCCAGCTCACCGACTAGCGGGAGTTACCATGAGCAGTTCTTC. Full variable domain (missing parts from reference TRBV18 and TRBJ2-1): NAGVMQNPRHLVRRRGQEARLRCSPMKGHSHVYWYRQLPEEGLKFMVYLQKENIIDESGMPKERFSAEFPKEGPSILRIQQVVRGDSAAYFCASSPTSGSYHEQFFGPGTRLTVL.

The J gene is TRBJ2-5, the V gene TRBV20-1; the match to TRBD2 covers 10 bases. The CDR3 runs 14 residues. J gave up 5 bases and V 3 bases, and 6 bases lay outside the gene matches. Germline V gene data show CDR1 as DFQATT and CDR2 as SNEGSKA (reference sequence). CDR3 sequence: CSASLAGEWETQYF. For the CDR3, the DNA is TGCAGTGCTAGTCTAGCGGGAGAATGGGAGACCCAGTACTTC.

The chain employs TRBV27 and TRBJ2-3, with D perhaps TRBD1 (5 bases). Germline lookup yields CDR1 MNHEY and CDR2 SMNVEV (reference sequence). Trimming shortened V by 0 bases and J by 4 bases, and 11 bases separated the two germline ends. CDR3 length: 15 residues. For the CDR3, the DNA is TGTGCCAGCAGTTTATCCCGACAGCCTCCAGATACGCAGTATTTT. Translation: CASSLSRQPPDTQYF.

This clone was seen once. This chain connects TRBV7-3 to TRBJ2-6; D perhaps matches TRBD1 (5 bases). This CDR3 is built from 13 residues. Germline CDR1 SGHTA, CDR2 FQGTGA. V was cut by 7 bases and J by 12 bases, with 16 bases left in between. The CDR3 bases are TGTGCCAGCACCCAAGCGTGGGGCGGCGTCCTGACTTTC. As protein: CASTQAWGGVLTF.

The chain's CDR3 is CASRPWGGKQETQYF. CDR3 coding DNA: TGTGCCAGCAGACCCTGGGGGGGAAAACAAGAGACCCAGTACTTC. V usage is TRBV25-1 and J usage is TRBJ2-5; the match to TRBD2 covers 7 bases. The V gene end was trimmed by 6 bases and the J gene end by 2 bases; junction bases not matched to a gene: 9. CDR3 length: 15 residues. CDR1 is MGHDK, CDR2 SYGVNS, per germline.